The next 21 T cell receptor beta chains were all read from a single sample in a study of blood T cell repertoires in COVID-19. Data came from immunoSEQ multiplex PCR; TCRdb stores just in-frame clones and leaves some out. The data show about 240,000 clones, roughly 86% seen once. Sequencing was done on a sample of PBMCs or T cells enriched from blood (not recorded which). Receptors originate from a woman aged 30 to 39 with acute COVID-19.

CDR3 bases: TGTGCCAGCAGCTTGGGGACAGAGGGAAACACCATATATTTT. Its protein is CASSLGTEGNTIYF. The chain uses TRBV5-4 and TRBJ1-3, with D maybe TRBD1 (6 bases). The V end was cut by 0 bases, the J end by 4 bases, with 8 bases between. The CDR3 is 14 residues long. CDR1 is SGHNT, CDR2 YYREEE, per germline (reference sequence).

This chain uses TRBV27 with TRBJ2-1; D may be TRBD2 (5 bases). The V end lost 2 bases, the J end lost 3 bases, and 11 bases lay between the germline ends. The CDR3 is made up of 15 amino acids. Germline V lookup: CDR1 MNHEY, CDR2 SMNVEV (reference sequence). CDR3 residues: CASSLTDDYYNEQFF. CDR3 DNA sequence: TGTGCCAGCAGTTTAACTGATGACTACTACAATGAGCAGTTCTTC.

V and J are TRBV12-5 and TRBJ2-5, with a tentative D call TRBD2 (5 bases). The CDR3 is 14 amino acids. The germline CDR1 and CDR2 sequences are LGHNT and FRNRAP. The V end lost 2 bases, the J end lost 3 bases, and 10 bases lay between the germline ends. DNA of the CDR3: TGTGCTAGTGGTTTGACGGGAAGGGAAGAGACCCAGTACTTC. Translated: CASGLTGREETQYF.

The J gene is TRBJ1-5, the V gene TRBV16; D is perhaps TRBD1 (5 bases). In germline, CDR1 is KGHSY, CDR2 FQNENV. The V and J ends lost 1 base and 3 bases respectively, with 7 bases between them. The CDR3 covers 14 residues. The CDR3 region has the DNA TGTGCCAGCAGCCAATACAGGAACAATCAGCCCCAGCATTTT. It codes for CASSQYRNNQPQHF.

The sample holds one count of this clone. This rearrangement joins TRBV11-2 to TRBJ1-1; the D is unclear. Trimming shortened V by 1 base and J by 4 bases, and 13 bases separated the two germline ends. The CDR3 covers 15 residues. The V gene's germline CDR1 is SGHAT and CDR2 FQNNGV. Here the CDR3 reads CASSLVFDGSTEAFF. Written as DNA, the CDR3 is TGTGCCAGCAGCTTAGTTTTCGACGGGAGCACTGAAGCTTTCTTT.

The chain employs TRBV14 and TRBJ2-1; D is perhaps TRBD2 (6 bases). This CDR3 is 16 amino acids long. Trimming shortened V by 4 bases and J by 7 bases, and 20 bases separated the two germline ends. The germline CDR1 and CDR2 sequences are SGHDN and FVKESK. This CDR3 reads CASSLGGFGRTNEQFF. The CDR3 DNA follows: TGTGCCAGCAGCCTAGGCGGGTTCGGGAGAACGAATGAGCAGTTCTTC.

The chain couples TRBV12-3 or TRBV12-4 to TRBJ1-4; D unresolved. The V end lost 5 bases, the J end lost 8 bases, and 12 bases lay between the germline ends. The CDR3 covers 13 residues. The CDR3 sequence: CASSQVTREKLFF. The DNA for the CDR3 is TGTGCCAGCAGTCAGGTGACCCGGGAAAAACTGTTTTTT.

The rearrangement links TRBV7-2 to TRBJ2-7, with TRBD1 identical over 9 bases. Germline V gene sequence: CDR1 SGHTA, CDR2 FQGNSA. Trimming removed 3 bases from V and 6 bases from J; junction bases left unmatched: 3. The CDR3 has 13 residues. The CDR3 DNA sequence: TGTGCCAGCAGCTTGAACAGGGGGCTCGAGCAGTACTTC. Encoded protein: CASSLNRGLEQYF.

In DNA, the CDR3 is TGTGCCAGCAGTTACCCCTCCGGCCATGAGCGGGGGACCGGGGAGCTGTTTTTT. It codes for CASSYPSGHERGTGELFF. This chain uses TRBV6-2 or TRBV6-3 with TRBJ2-2, with 8 bases matching TRBD2. The CDR3 consists of 18 residues. V dropped 2 bases and J dropped 5; count of bases not matched to a gene: 13. CDR1 and CDR2 (germline): MNHEY, SVGEGT.

The CDR3 is CASSYPSRRGQPQHF. The CDR3 coding sequence is TGTGCCAGCAGTTACCCCTCCCGAAGGGGTCAGCCCCAGCATTTT. The gene calls are TRBV6-5 and TRBJ1-5; a weak D match, TRBD1 (5 bases). Germline CDR1 and CDR2: MNHEY and SVGAGI. V gave up 2 bases and J gave up 6 bases, with 14 bases separating them. The CDR3 sequence is 15 residues long.

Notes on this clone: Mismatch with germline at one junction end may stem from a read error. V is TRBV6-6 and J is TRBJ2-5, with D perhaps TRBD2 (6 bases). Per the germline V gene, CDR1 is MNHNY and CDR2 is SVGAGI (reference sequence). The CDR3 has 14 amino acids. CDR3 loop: CASTPLEGRESQYF. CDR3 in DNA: TGTGCCAGCACCCCTCTGGAGGGACGGGAGAGCCAGTACTTC.

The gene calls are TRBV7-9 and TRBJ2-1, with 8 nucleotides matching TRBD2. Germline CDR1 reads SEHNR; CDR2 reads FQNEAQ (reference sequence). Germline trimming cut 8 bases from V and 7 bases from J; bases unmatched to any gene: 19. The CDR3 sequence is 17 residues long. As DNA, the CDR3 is TGTGCCAGCTGCCCTATTCCCCTTAGCGGGGTAGGAAATGAGCAGTTCTTC. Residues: CASCPIPLSGVGNEQFF.

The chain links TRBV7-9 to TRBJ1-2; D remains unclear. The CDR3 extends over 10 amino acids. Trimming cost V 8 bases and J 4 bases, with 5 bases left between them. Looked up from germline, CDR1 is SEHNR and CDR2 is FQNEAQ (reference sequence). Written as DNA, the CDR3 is TGTGCCAGCGGCAGCTATGGCTACACCTTC. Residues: CASGSYGYTF.

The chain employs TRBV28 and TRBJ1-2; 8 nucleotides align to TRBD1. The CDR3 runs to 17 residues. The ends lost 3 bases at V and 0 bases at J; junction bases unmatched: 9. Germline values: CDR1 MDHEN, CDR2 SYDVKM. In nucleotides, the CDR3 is TGTGCCAGCAGTTTTTACGCGGCAGGGGGCCCTAACTATGGCTACACCTTC. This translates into CASSFYAAGGPNYGYTF.

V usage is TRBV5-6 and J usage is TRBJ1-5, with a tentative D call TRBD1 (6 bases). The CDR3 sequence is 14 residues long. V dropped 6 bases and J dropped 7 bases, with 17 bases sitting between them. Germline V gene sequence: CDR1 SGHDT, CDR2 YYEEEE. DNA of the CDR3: TGTGCCAGCAACCAGGGAGGGGGAGAGCAGCCCCAGCATTTT. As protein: CASNQGGGEQPQHF.

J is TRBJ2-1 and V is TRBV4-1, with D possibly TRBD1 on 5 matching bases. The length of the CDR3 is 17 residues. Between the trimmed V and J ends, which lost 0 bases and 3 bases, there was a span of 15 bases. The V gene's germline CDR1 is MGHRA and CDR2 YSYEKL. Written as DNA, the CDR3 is TGCGCCAGCAGCCAAGAGGTAGTCAGGGCTGGCTACAATGAGCAGTTCTTC. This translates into CASSQEVVRAGYNEQFF.

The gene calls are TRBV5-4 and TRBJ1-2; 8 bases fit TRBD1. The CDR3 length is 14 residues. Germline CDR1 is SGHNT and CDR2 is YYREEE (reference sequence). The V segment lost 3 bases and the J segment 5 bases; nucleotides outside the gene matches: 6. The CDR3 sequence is CASSSGQGVYGYTF. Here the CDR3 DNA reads TGTGCCAGCAGCTCCGGACAGGGAGTTTATGGCTACACCTTC.

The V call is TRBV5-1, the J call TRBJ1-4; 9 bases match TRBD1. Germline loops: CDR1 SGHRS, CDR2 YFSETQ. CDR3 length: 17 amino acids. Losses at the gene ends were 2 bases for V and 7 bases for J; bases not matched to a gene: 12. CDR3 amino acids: CASSFTPTGGSGEKLFF. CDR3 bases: TGCGCCAGCAGCTTCACCCCGACAGGGGGATCGGGTGAAAAACTGTTTTTT.

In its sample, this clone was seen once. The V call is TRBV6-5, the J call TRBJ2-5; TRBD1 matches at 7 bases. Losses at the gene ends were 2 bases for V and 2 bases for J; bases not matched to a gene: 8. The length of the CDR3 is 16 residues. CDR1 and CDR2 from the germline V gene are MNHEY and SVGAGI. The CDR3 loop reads CASSYLRDSKQETQYF. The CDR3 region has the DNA TGTGCCAGCAGTTACCTCCGGGACAGCAAACAAGAGACCCAGTACTTC.

The CDR3 spells CASSPHITTGLYEQYF. Here the CDR3 DNA reads TGCGCCAGCAGCCCGCATATCACTACGGGACTCTACGAGCAGTACTTC. This rearrangement joins TRBV5-1 to TRBJ2-7; a weak D match, TRBD2 (6 bases). This CDR3 comprises 16 residues. V gave up 4 bases and J gave up 3 bases, with 20 bases separating them. CDR1 and CDR2 (germline): SGHRS, YFSETQ.

CDR3 nucleotides: TGTGCCAGCAGCTTAGGGGGGGTTCGGGAAAAACTGTTTTTT. Its translation: CASSLGGVREKLFF. V and J are TRBV7-2 and TRBJ1-4, with a tentative D call TRBD1 (5 bases). CDR3 length equals 14 residues. The germline V and J ends were trimmed by 1 base and 8 bases, with 11 bases remaining between them. Germline lookup yields CDR1 SGHTA and CDR2 FQGNSA.